This entry features one T cell receptor beta chain sequence. Antigen unknown. V was cut by 3 bases and J by 3 bases, with 7 bases left in between. This CDR3 spans 12 amino acids. Germline values: CDR1 GTSNPN, CDR2 SVGIG (reference sequence). Peripheral blood came from all dose cohorts at three timepoints. This sample is drawn from a study of OX40 agonist ivuxolimab in advanced cancers. Study context: The drug used for patients, ivuxolimab, was an agonistic anti-OX40 (CD134) antibody.

TCRdb's table, derived via immunoSEQ multiplex PCR, lists solely in-frame clones and lacks some. The sample contains tens of thousands of clones, around 93% of which appear only once. Findings and caveats of the study: There was clonal expansion of CD4+ and CD8+ blood T cells by week 6 at 0.1 to 3.0 mg/kg. Partial responders at 0.1-3.0 mg/kg had among the lowest clonal expansion.

The sequence derives from an adult with an advanced solid tumor such as melanoma, head and neck, liver or kidney cancer. The chain is built from TRBV30 and TRBJ2-3; D remains ambiguous. Sequences were derived from CD4+ or CD8+ T cells sorted from blood, sampled in a trial of the OX40 agonist ivuxolimab. CDR3 amino acids: CAWSLGTDTQYF. The CDR3 region has the DNA TGTGCCTGGAGCCTAGGGACAGATACGCAGTATTTT.